This TCR beta chain was retrieved from a study of blood T cell repertoires in COVID-19 (dated by TCRdb to about 2020). For the study in its entirety: Samples from collaborators originated in the United States, Italy and Spain and spanned both the acute and convalescent phases of COVID-19. The prospective study material was composed of cDNA or gDNA derived from T cells, B-cell-depleted T cells, or PBMCs. Deeply sampled blood TCRbeta repertoires from subjects exposed to, actively infected with, or recovered from COVID-19 were included in the dataset. The repertoires were released in a freely available public database intended as a resource for research on the immune response to SARS-CoV-2. The samples were drawn from two sources: the first 160 participants of the ongoing ImmuneRACE study, and approximately 1,300 subjects contributed by 6 global collaborators. Sample metadata almost always included a de-identified subject ID, COVID-19 status, age in years and sex. Where HLA class I and class II types were available, the types were taken from metadata supplied by the sample provider, not from assay-based typing.

TCRbeta CDR3 regions were amplified from genomic DNA using the immunoSEQ Assay, a bias-controlled multiplex PCR. The study's own analysis went as follows. Nucleated cell counts per sample were estimated from amplification of reference gene primers within the assay. To quantify the absolute abundance of each unique TCRbeta CDR3 rearrangement, sequence reads were collapsed and filtered. For each sample, productive Simpson clonality was calculated as the square root of Simpson's diversity index over productive rearrangements. TCRdb mirrors the immuneACCESS table, restricted to in-frame sequences. Some clones are absent from its copies; in checked studies, under half trace to an unresolved V gene, and the reason for the others is unknown. That table furnishes V, J and clone size, whereas the DNA furnished D and trimming. The sample records approximately 300,000 clones, around 90% of which are singletons. The ten biggest clones cover 6.8% of the sample.

About this clone: Its specific antigen is unknown. No quality values exist for individual bases; no much larger clone is one base distant.

What the study reported, not specific to this receptor: Clinical and demographic metadata were provided uncurated, with the amount varying by source and participant.

V has 5 bases trimmed and J has 0 bases trimmed; junction bases matching no gene number 6. Spanning cysteine to phenylalanine, the CDR3 consists of 15 amino acids. The only DNA kept is the CDR3, 45 bases in frame from the first base. Taken from the germline V gene, the CDR1 and CDR2 loops are SGHAT and FQNNGV. At one collaborating source in Seattle, patients were enrolled during active infection and were followed longitudinally through the course of disease. Whole blood was collected in K2EDTA tubes by collaborating institutions according to the institutions' own protocols. For TCRbeta analysis, collaborators shipped samples in one of three forms: frozen whole blood, isolated PBMCs, or DNA extracted from either of those sample types.

The TCR originated in a woman aged 25 to 39 with COVID-19, enrolled during active disease. Sequenced sample: peripheral blood. The sequence is built from TRBV11-2 and TRBJ2-7; 8 middle bases align to TRBD2. The encoded CDR3 is CASSPTSVSSYEQYF. The DNA sequence is as follows: TGTGCCAGCAGCCCGACTAGCGTGAGCTCCTACGAGCAGTACTTC.